This TCR beta chain was recorded in a study of T cell repertoires in cytomegalovirus infection. Across the study: Selected CMV epitopes included recently identified HLA-C-restricted ones as well as well-studied HLA-B-restricted ones. In public TCR beta signatures, there were indications of both CMV infection and matching HLA type.

TCRdb analysed the reads with MiXCR anew, one entry per CDR3 protein. The sample contains 340,000 or so distinct CDR3 sequences, roughly 25% of which appear only once. Overall study results and limits: Cumulative frequency (of public TCR beta family members) identified carriers of CMV plus the relevant HLA. Across the ex vivo response, the dominant clonotypes were HLA-C-restricted CMV-specific TCR beta clonotypes.

In germline, CDR1 is SGHNT, CDR2 YENEEA. V lost 0 bases and J lost 1; bases outside the gene matches: 4. This CDR3 has 16 amino acids. About this clonotype: Its antigen is undetermined.

The chain combines TRBV11-3 with TRBJ2-3; 7 bases agree with TRBD2. This TCR came from a human donor in good health (CMV status not recorded). Some clones in this sample may be carry-over from other donors' samples. Sequenced here: cultured PBMCs, sampled from culture after CMV antigen stimulation. As DNA, the CDR3 is TGTGCCAGCAGCTTAGACGGGGGGAGCGGCACAGATACGCAGTATTTT. Translating it yields CASSLDGGSGTDTQYF.